This is a list of T cell receptor beta chains from one sample in a study of beta chain features in type 1 diabetes. Sequencing used immunoSEQ multiplex PCR; TCRdb keeps in-frame clones, though not all of them. The data show around 240,000 clones, with about a sixth seen just once and about 0.08% held by the top ten. Sequenced sample: naive CD4+ T cells from blood. These receptors were collected from a man aged 25-45 years with type 1 diabetes. CDR3s include the opening cysteine and the closing phenylalanine or tryptophan. The D gene is left open where the match is weak. Clone size, where shown, is once, few, many, or a class for clones that have expanded.

V: TRBV5-1
size: few
J: TRBJ2-1
D: .
CDR3: CASSLAGSSYNEQFF
DNA: TGCGCCAGCAGCTTGGCGGGGAGCTCCTACAATGAGCAGTTCTTC

V: TRBV5-4
size: few
J: TRBJ2-7
D: TRBD1
CDR3: CASSSATQGPYEQYF
DNA: TGTGCCAGCAGCTCCGCTACACAGGGGCCCTACGAGCAGTACTTC

V: TRBV7-2
size: .
J: TRBJ2-2
D: .
CDR3: CASSFQGPPNTGELFF
DNA: TGTGCCAGCAGCTTCCAGGGACCCCCGAACACCGGGGAGCTGTTTTTT

V: TRBV7-2
size: few
J: TRBJ2-5
D: TRBD2
CDR3: CASGWTSGREETQYF
DNA: TGTGCCAGCGGATGGACTAGCGGGAGGGAGGAGACCCAGTACTTC

V: TRBV9
size: .
J: TRBJ2-7
D: .
CDR3: CASSVVSIYEQYF
DNA: TGTGCCAGCAGCGTAGTCAGTATCTACGAGCAGTACTTC

V: TRBV5-7
size: .
J: TRBJ2-1
D: TRBD2
CDR3: CASRRVSGRINEQFF
DNA: TGTGCCAGCAGGCGGGTTAGCGGGAGAATCAATGAGCAGTTCTTC

V: TRBV28
size: few
J: TRBJ2-1
D: .
CDR3: CASYSRGLDVNEQFF
DNA: TGTGCCAGCTATTCACGGGGGCTGGACGTCAATGAGCAGTTCTTC

V: TRBV7-7
size: few
J: TRBJ2-1
D: .
CDR3: CASSEGGTEQFF
DNA: TGTGCCAGCAGCGAGGGTGGTACAGAGCAGTTCTTC

V: TRBV29-1
size: few
J: TRBJ2-5
D: TRBD2
CDR3: CSTLWGGQETQYF
DNA: TGCAGCACACTGTGGGGGGGTCAGGAGACCCAGTACTTC

V: TRBV4-2
size: .
J: TRBJ2-1
D: TRBD2
CDR3: CASSQEASGNYYNEQFF
DNA: TGTGCCAGCAGCCAAGAGGCTAGCGGGAATTATTACAATGAGCAGTTCTTC

V: TRBV7-9
size: .
J: TRBJ1-1
D: .
CDR3: CASSLSMNTEAFF
DNA: TGTGCCAGCAGCTTATCAATGAACACTGAAGCTTTCTTT

V: TRBV5-1
size: few
J: TRBJ2-1
D: .
CDR3: CASSLGQGGNEQFF
DNA: TGCGCCAGCAGCTTGGGCCAGGGAGGCAATGAGCAGTTCTTC

V: TRBV15
size: .
J: TRBJ2-5
D: .
CDR3: CATSRVWQETQYF
DNA: TGTGCCACCAGCAGGGTATGGCAAGAGACCCAGTACTTC

V: TRBV29-1
size: .
J: TRBJ2-3
D: .
CDR3: CSVESAGDTQYF
DNA: TGCAGCGTTGAATCGGCAGGAGATACGCAGTATTTT

V: TRBV18
size: few
J: TRBJ2-1
D: .
CDR3: CASSPPTGSSYNEQFF
DNA: TGTGCCAGCTCACCACCGACCGGGAGCTCCTACAATGAGCAGTTCTTC

V: TRBV4-1
size: .
J: TRBJ2-3
D: TRBD1
CDR3: CASSLTGARTDTQYF
DNA: TGCGCCAGCAGCCTGACAGGGGCACGAACAGATACGCAGTATTTT

V: TRBV7-8
size: .
J: TRBJ2-7
D: .
CDR3: CASSLWGRNSYEQYF
DNA: TGTGCCAGCAGCTTATGGGGACGGAACTCCTACGAGCAGTACTTC

V: TRBV25-1
size: few
J: TRBJ2-7
D: .
CDR3: CASSAHSSSYEQYF
DNA: TGTGCCAGCAGTGCCCACTCAAGCTCCTACGAGCAGTACTTC

V: TRBV4-1
size: few
J: TRBJ2-7
D: .
CDR3: CASSATDGYEQYF
DNA: TGCGCCAGCAGCGCCACAGATGGCTACGAGCAGTACTTC

V: TRBV7-3
size: few
J: TRBJ1-1
D: .
CDR3: CASSPDQGLRSAFF
DNA: TGTGCCAGCAGCCCAGACCAGGGCCTGAGATCAGCTTTCTTT

V: TRBV9
size: .
J: TRBJ2-5
D: TRBD1
CDR3: CASSTGGRQETQYF
DNA: TGTGCCAGCAGTACAGGGGGAAGGCAAGAGACCCAGTACTTC

V: TRBV30
size: few
J: TRBJ1-5
D: .
CDR3: CAWSLQLNQPQHF
DNA: TGTGCCTGGAGTTTACAGTTAAATCAGCCCCAGCATTTT

V: TRBV27
size: .
J: TRBJ2-3
D: TRBD2
CDR3: CASSLTSGYTDTQYF
DNA: TGTGCCAGCAGTTTAACTAGCGGTTACACAGATACGCAGTATTTT

V: TRBV4-3
size: .
J: TRBJ2-7
D: .
CDR3: CASSPQVGQNEQYF
DNA: TGCGCCAGCAGCCCGCAAGTTGGGCAAAACGAGCAGTACTTC

V: TRBV28
size: few
J: TRBJ1-2
D: TRBD1
CDR3: CASSPPGQGGDGYTF
DNA: TGTGCCAGCAGTCCCCCAGGACAGGGAGGCGATGGCTACACCTTC

V: TRBV6-6
size: few
J: TRBJ2-7
D: .
CDR3: CASSLRERPYEQYF
DNA: TGTGCCAGCAGTTTACGGGAGCGTCCCTACGAGCAGTACTTC

V: TRBV6-5
size: .
J: TRBJ2-1
D: .
CDR3: CASSYRRGNEQFF
DNA: TGTGCCAGCAGTTACCGGCGGGGTAATGAGCAGTTCTTC

V: TRBV29-1
size: once
J: TRBJ2-3
D: TRBD2
CDR3: CSQALKGGTDTQYF
DNA: TGCAGCCAGGCCTTAAAGGGAGGGACAGATACGCAGTATTTT

V: TRBV2
size: few
J: TRBJ2-7
D: .
CDR3: CASNEGTYEQYF
DNA: TGTGCCAGCAATGAGGGCACCTACGAGCAGTACTTC

V: TRBV14
size: few
J: TRBJ2-3
D: .
CDR3: CASSPPADPTDTQYF
DNA: TGTGCCAGCAGCCCTCCAGCGGACCCCACAGATACGCAGTATTTT

V: TRBV11-2
size: .
J: TRBJ2-7
D: .
CDR3: CASSLDRGGYEQYF
DNA: TGTGCCAGCAGCTTAGACAGGGGCGGCTACGAGCAGTACTTC

V: TRBV10-3
size: few
J: TRBJ1-1
D: .
CDR3: CAISREGTEAFF
DNA: TGTGCCATCAGCAGGGAGGGCACTGAAGCTTTCTTT

V: TRBV27
size: .
J: TRBJ2-2
D: .
CDR3: CASSFSSITGELFF
DNA: TGTGCCAGCAGTTTCTCCAGTATCACCGGGGAGCTGTTTTTT

V: TRBV4-3
size: once
J: TRBJ2-3
D: .
CDR3: CASSQDQADTQYF
DNA: TGCGCCAGCAGCCAAGATCAGGCAGATACGCAGTATTTT

V: TRBV18
size: .
J: TRBJ2-3
D: .
CDR3: CASSRLAGGTDTQYF
DNA: TGTGCCAGCTCACGACTGGCAGGGGGCACAGATACGCAGTATTTT

V: TRBV28
size: few
J: TRBJ2-7
D: TRBD1
CDR3: CASSLYRDSSYEQYF
DNA: TGTGCCAGCAGTTTGTACAGGGACAGCTCCTACGAGCAGTACTTC

V: TRBV5-1
size: .
J: TRBJ2-7
D: .
CDR3: CASSLTSDEQYF
DNA: TGCGCCAGCAGCTTGACCAGCGACGAGCAGTACTTC

V: TRBV6-1
size: few
J: TRBJ2-3
D: .
CDR3: CASSLVSTDTQYF
DNA: TGTGCCAGCAGCCTGGTCAGCACAGATACGCAGTATTTT

V: TRBV7-2
size: .
J: TRBJ2-5
D: TRBD2
CDR3: CASSQTSGETQYF
DNA: TGTGCCAGCAGCCAGACTAGCGGAGAGACCCAGTACTTC

V: TRBV4-3
size: .
J: TRBJ2-3
D: TRBD2
CDR3: CASSQGFYGRAKTSTDTQYF
DNA: TGCGCCAGCAGCCAAGGTTTTTACGGGAGGGCCAAGACAAGCACAGATACGCAGTATTTT

V: TRBV7-9
size: .
J: TRBJ2-5
D: TRBD1
CDR3: CASSLPDRGIQETQYF
DNA: TGTGCCAGCAGCTTACCGGACAGGGGGATACAAGAGACCCAGTACTTC

V: TRBV7-9
size: .
J: TRBJ1-4
D: .
CDR3: CASSFGGTEKLFF
DNA: TGTGCCAGCAGCTTTGGGGGTACAGAAAAACTGTTTTTT

V: TRBV7-2
size: .
J: TRBJ2-1
D: .
CDR3: CASSFPSQHEQFF
DNA: TGTGCCAGCAGCTTTCCTAGCCAGCATGAGCAGTTCTTC

V: TRBV20-1
size: few
J: TRBJ2-3
D: .
CDR3: CSARVGDTQYF
DNA: TGCAGTGCTAGAGTCGGTGATACGCAGTATTTT

V: TRBV4-1
size: few
J: TRBJ2-1
D: TRBD2
CDR3: CASSQGLAGGYNEQFF
DNA: TGCGCCAGCAGCCAAGGGCTAGCGGGAGGTTACAATGAGCAGTTCTTC

V: TRBV7-9
size: .
J: TRBJ2-1
D: .
CDR3: CASTPEGFNEQFF
DNA: TGTGCCAGCACCCCCGAGGGCTTCAATGAGCAGTTCTTC

V: TRBV9
size: .
J: TRBJ2-1
D: TRBD1
CDR3: CASSKDPQGANEQFF
DNA: TGTGCCAGCAGCAAAGACCCGCAGGGGGCTAATGAGCAGTTCTTC

V: TRBV30
size: few
J: TRBJ1-4
D: .
CDR3: CAWSRINEKLFF
DNA: TGTGCCTGGAGCAGGATTAACGAAAAACTGTTTTTT

V: TRBV29-1
size: .
J: TRBJ1-6
D: TRBD1
CDR3: CSVRDRGLSPLHF
DNA: TGCAGCGTTAGGGACAGGGGTTTGTCACCCCTCCACTTT

V: TRBV4-1
size: .
J: TRBJ2-7
D: TRBD1
CDR3: CASSQVGTGYEQYF
DNA: TGCGCCAGCAGCCAAGTCGGGACAGGGTACGAGCAGTACTTC

V: TRBV11-1
size: .
J: TRBJ1-1
D: TRBD1
CDR3: CASRSQGDTEAFF
DNA: TGTGCCAGCAGATCCCAGGGGGACACTGAAGCTTTCTTT

V: TRBV7-9
size: .
J: TRBJ2-7
D: .
CDR3: CASSSYHEQYF
DNA: TGTGCCAGCAGCTCGTATCACGAGCAGTACTTC

V: TRBV28
size: .
J: TRBJ2-7
D: .
CDR3: CASSSADGLGYEQYF
DNA: TGTGCCAGCAGCTCCGCGGACGGGTTGGGATACGAGCAGTACTTC